The following is a T cell receptor (beta chain) sequence with its context. The clone's antigen remains unknown. No base qualities exist here, and no much larger clone lies one base off it. The data stem from a study of blood T cell repertoires in COVID-19 (dated by TCRdb to about 2020). Turning to the overall study: Collaborator samples came from the United States, Italy and Spain and covered acute and convalescent phases of COVID-19. The prospective study material was composed of cDNA or gDNA derived from T cells, B-cell-depleted T cells, or PBMCs. The dataset comprised deeply sampled blood TCRbeta repertoires from subjects exposed to, actively infected with, or recovered from COVID-19. Where available, HLA class I and class II types were taken from metadata supplied by the sample provider and were not determined by assay-based typing. The repertoires were made available in a free public database intended to serve as a resource for research on the immune response to SARS-CoV-2. Samples were obtained from the ongoing ImmuneRACE study (first 160 participants) and from 1,254 subjects provided by 6 global collaborators. The sample metadata nearly always contained a de-identified subject ID, COVID-19 status, age in years and sex. What the research found in general, with its limitations: The quantity of clinical and demographic metadata differed by source and by participant and was supplied without curation.

Collaborating institutions collected whole blood in K2EDTA tubes following their own protocols. For TCRbeta analysis, collaborators shipped samples as frozen whole blood, isolated PBMCs, or DNA extracted from either of those sample types. TCRbeta CDR3 regions were amplified from genomic DNA by means of the immunoSEQ Assay, a bias-controlled multiplex PCR. Regarding the original processing steps: The number of nucleated cells in each sample was estimated by amplification of reference gene primers within the assay. To quantify the absolute abundance of each unique TCRbeta CDR3 rearrangement, sequence reads were collapsed and filtered. For each sample, productive Simpson clonality was calculated by taking the square root of Simpson's diversity index across productive rearrangements. Imported from immuneACCESS, the table was reduced by TCRdb to in-frame sequences with V and J called. These copies leave out some clones; in studies compared against another copy, an unresolved V gene accounts for under half, and the cause of the remainder is not known. D and trimming were read from the DNA, whereas the V and J calls and clone size are those reported in that table. The sample table contains approximately 230,000 clones; only one count was recorded for 65% to 90% of them. 4.9% of the sample is taken by the ten largest.

The clonotype comes from a woman older than 75 with active or convalescent COVID-19. The sequenced material came from peripheral blood.

The DNA sequence is TGCAGCGTGGCAGGGGACAGGGGATACCAAGAGACCCAGTACTTC. Protein translation: CSVAGDRGYQETQYF. The rearrangement joined TRBV29-1 to TRBJ2-5, with 10 bases matching TRBD1. From cysteine to phenylalanine, the CDR3 is 15 amino acids long. Just CDR3 DNA is preserved here, 45 bases in frame from base 1. From V the trimming removes 6 bases and from J it removes 0 bases, while the gene matches leave 7 bases of the junction unaccounted for. For CDR1 and CDR2, the germline V gene lists SQVTM and ANQGSEA. Here the CDR3 is joined to the reference TRBV29-1 and TRBJ2-5 genes, and the full variable domain is: SAVISQKPSRDICQRGTSLTIQCQVDSQVTMMFWYRQQPGQSLTLIATANQGSEATYESGFVIDKFPISRPNLTFSTLTVSNMSPEDSSIYLCSVAGDRGYQETQYFGPGTRLLVL.